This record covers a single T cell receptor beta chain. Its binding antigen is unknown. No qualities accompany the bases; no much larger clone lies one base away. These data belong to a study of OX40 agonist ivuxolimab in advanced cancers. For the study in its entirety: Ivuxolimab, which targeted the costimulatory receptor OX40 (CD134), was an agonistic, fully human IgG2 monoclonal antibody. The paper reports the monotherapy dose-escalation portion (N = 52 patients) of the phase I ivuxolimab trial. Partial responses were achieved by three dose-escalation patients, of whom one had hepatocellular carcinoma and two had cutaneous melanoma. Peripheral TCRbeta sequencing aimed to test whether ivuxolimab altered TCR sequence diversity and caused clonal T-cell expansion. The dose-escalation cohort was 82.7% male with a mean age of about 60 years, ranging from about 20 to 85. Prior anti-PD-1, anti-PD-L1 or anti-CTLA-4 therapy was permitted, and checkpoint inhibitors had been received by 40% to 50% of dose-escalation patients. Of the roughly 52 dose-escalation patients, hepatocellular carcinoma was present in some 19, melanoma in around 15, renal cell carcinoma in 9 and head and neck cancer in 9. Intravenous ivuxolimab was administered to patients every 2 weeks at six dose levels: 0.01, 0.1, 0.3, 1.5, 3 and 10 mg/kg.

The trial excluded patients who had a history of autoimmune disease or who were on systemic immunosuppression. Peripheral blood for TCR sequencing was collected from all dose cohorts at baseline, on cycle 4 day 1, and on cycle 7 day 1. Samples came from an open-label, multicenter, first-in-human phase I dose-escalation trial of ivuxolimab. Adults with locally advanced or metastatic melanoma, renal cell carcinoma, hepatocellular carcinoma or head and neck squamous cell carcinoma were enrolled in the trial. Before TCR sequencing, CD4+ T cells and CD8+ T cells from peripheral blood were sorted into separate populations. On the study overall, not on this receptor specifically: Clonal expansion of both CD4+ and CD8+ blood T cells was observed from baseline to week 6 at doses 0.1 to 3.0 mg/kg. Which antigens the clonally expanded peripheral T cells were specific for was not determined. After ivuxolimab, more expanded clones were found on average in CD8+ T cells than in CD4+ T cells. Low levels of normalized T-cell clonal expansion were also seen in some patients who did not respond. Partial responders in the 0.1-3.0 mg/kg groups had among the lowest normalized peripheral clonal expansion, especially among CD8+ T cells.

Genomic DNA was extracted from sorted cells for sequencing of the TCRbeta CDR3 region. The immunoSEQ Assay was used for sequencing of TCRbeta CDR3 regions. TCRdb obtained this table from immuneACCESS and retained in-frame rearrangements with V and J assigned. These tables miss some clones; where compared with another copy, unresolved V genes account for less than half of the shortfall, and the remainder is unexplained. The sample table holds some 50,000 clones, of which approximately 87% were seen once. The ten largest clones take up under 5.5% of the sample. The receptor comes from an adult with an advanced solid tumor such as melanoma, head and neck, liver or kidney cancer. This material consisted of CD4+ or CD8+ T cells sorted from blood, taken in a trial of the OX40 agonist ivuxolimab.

The base sequence is TGTGCCACCAGCAGAGACCGTAGCGGGTCCCCCTACGAGCAGTACTTC. Its translation reads: CATSRDRSGSPYEQYF. Recombination linked TRBV15 to TRBJ2-7; TRBD2 aligns with 7 central bases. From the germline V gene (reference sequence), CDR1 is LNHNV and CDR2 is YYDKDF. Trimming takes 0 bases off V and 2 bases off J; junction bases not matched to a gene: 7. There are 16 amino acids in the CDR3, from cysteine to phenylalanine inclusive. Of the read, only the CDR3 DNA is kept; its 48 bases are in frame from base 1.